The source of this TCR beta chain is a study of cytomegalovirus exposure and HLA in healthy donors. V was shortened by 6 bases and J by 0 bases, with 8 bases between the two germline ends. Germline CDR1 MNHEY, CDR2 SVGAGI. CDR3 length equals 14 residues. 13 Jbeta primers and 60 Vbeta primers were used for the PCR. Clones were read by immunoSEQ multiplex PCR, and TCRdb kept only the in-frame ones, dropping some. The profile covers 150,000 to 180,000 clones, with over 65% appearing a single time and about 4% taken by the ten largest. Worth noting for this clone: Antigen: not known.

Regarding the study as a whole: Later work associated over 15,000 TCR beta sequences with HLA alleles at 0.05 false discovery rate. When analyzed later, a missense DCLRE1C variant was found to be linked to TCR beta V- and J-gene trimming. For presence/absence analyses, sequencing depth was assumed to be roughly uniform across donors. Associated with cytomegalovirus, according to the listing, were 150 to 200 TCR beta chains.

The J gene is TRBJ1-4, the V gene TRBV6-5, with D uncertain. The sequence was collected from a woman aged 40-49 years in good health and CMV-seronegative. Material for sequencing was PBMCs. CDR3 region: CASRHQATNEKLFF. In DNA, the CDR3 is TGTGCCAGCAGACACCAGGCAACTAATGAAAAACTGTTTTTT.